Listed below are T cell receptor beta chains from one sample, sequenced in a study of cytomegalovirus exposure and HLA in healthy donors. The assay was immunoSEQ multiplex PCR, and TCRdb's table has in-frame clones only and misses some. The listing contains 96,000 or so clones. Sequenced material: PBMCs. The receptors were gathered from a woman aged 30 to 39 in good health and CMV-seronegative. Both conserved end residues are part of each CDR3. A D gene is named only where the DNA matches it firmly.

j_call: TRBJ2-1
d_call: TRBD2
v_call: TRBV4-1
cdr3_nt: TGCGCCAGCAGCCAAGAGAGGCTAGCGGGATGGGGGAACAATGAGCAGTTCTTC
cdr3_aa: CASSQERLAGWGNNEQFF

j_call: TRBJ2-7
d_call: -
v_call: TRBV5-6
cdr3_nt: TGTGCCAGCAAACAGGGCGCCTACGAGCAGTACTTC
cdr3_aa: CASKQGAYEQYF

j_call: TRBJ2-5
d_call: TRBD1
v_call: TRBV2
cdr3_nt: TGTGCCAGCTGCCGGGACAGGGAAGAGACCCAGTACTTC
cdr3_aa: CASCRDREETQYF

j_call: TRBJ1-2
d_call: -
v_call: TRBV2
cdr3_nt: TGTGCCAGCAAACCGACGGAGGGGTTTGGCTACACCTTC
cdr3_aa: CASKPTEGFGYTF

j_call: TRBJ1-1
d_call: TRBD1
v_call: TRBV7-2
cdr3_nt: TGTGCCAGCAGCGGACAGGGAACGGACACTGAAGCTTTCTTT
cdr3_aa: CASSGQGTDTEAFF

j_call: TRBJ2-1
d_call: -
v_call: TRBV4-1
cdr3_nt: TGCGCCAGCAGCCAAGGAGGGGGAGTATATAGGCCAACGGATGAGCAGTTCTTC
cdr3_aa: CASSQGGGVYRPTDEQFF

j_call: TRBJ2-1
d_call: TRBD2
v_call: TRBV4-2
cdr3_nt: TGTGCCAGCAGCCATAGGGGTAGCGGGAGACTTGAGCAGTTCTTC
cdr3_aa: CASSHRGSGRLEQFF

j_call: TRBJ2-1
d_call: TRBD2
v_call: TRBV5-1
cdr3_nt: TGCGCCAGCAGCTTTTCGGGAGCTGGGGGGGTGAATGAGCAGTTCTTC
cdr3_aa: CASSFSGAGGVNEQFF

j_call: TRBJ1-3
d_call: -
v_call: TRBV7-9
cdr3_nt: TGTGCCAGCACCCCGGTAGCTGGAAACACCATATATTTT
cdr3_aa: CASTPVAGNTIYF

j_call: TRBJ2-2
d_call: TRBD2
v_call: TRBV27
cdr3_nt: TGTGCCAGCCTAACAATGAATCTAGCGGGGGGGAGTCGGGAGCTGTTTTTT
cdr3_aa: CASLTMNLAGGSRELFF

j_call: TRBJ1-1
d_call: -
v_call: TRBV15
cdr3_nt: TGTGCCACCAGCAGAGATAGAAGTGAAGCTTTCTTT
cdr3_aa: CATSRDRSEAFF

j_call: TRBJ2-7
d_call: -
v_call: TRBV6-5
cdr3_nt: TGTGCCAGCAGTTACTCCTTCCGGGACGAGCAGTACTTC
cdr3_aa: CASSYSFRDEQYF

j_call: TRBJ2-1
d_call: -
v_call: TRBV4-1
cdr3_nt: TGCGCCAGCAGCCAAGCCCCTAGAAGCAATGAGCAGTTCTTC
cdr3_aa: CASSQAPRSNEQFF

j_call: TRBJ2-3
d_call: TRBD2
v_call: TRBV6-1
cdr3_nt: TGTGCCAGCCCCGGCGGGAGTGCCACAGATACGCAGTATTTT
cdr3_aa: CASPGGSATDTQYF

j_call: TRBJ1-3
d_call: -
v_call: TRBV5-1
cdr3_nt: TGCGCCAGCAGCTTGGTGGGGCGAGGAAACACCATATATTTT
cdr3_aa: CASSLVGRGNTIYF

j_call: TRBJ2-3
d_call: TRBD2
v_call: TRBV6-6
cdr3_nt: TGTGCCAGCACCGGACTAGCCACCGGGGTAGATACGCAGTATTTT
cdr3_aa: CASTGLATGVDTQYF

j_call: TRBJ1-5
d_call: -
v_call: TRBV14
cdr3_nt: TGTGCCAGCAGCTCACAGCCCAATCAGCCCCAGCATTTT
cdr3_aa: CASSSQPNQPQHF

j_call: TRBJ1-1
d_call: -
v_call: TRBV14
cdr3_nt: TGTGCCAGCAGCTTCTTGAGGGACACTGAAGCTTTCTTT
cdr3_aa: CASSFLRDTEAFF

j_call: TRBJ1-3
d_call: -
v_call: TRBV6-1
cdr3_nt: TGTGCCAGCAGTGAAGATGCGGGGGCAATATATTTT
cdr3_aa: CASSEDAGAIYF

j_call: TRBJ1-5
d_call: TRBD1
v_call: TRBV28
cdr3_nt: TGTGCCAGCAGACAGACAGGGTATGTGCAGCCCCAGCATTTT
cdr3_aa: CASRQTGYVQPQHF

j_call: TRBJ1-4
d_call: -
v_call: TRBV5-4
cdr3_nt: TGTGCCAGCAGCTTAGGGGGAATGGAGGAAAAACTGTTTTTT
cdr3_aa: CASSLGGMEEKLFF